This is a list of T cell receptor beta chains from one sample in a study of shared clonotypes between healthy human individuals. Assay used: immunoSEQ multiplex PCR; TCRdb lists only in-frame clones, some missing. Seen here are more than 2 million clones, more than 90% observed once, and the top ten hold approximately 0.13%. Sequences were obtained from naive CD4+ T cells sorted from blood. The receptor set was obtained from a man aged 18 to 35 in good health. CDR3s include the opening cysteine and the closing phenylalanine or tryptophan. D genes are given only for firm matches. Clone size, where shown, is once, few, many, or a class for clones that have expanded.

v_gene	d_gene	abundance	j_gene	CDR3aa	CDR3nt
TRBV5-6	-	-	TRBJ2-6	CASRRDFGGTSGANVLTF	TGTGCCAGCAGGAGGGATTTTGGAGGAACCTCTGGGGCCAACGTCCTGACTTTC
TRBV5-4	-	-	TRBJ2-7	CASSPTVAVEPQYF	TGTGCCAGCAGCCCCACAGTGGCCGTCGAACCGCAGTACTTC
TRBV19	-	-	TRBJ2-5	CASTPGSGGETQYF	TGTGCCAGTACCCCGGGTAGCGGAGGAGAGACCCAGTACTTC
TRBV27	-	-	TRBJ1-5	CASSLRENQPQHF	TGTGCCAGCAGTTTGAGGGAAAATCAGCCCCAGCATTTT
TRBV30	-	-	TRBJ1-5	CAWSGGGQSQPQHF	TGTGCCTGGAGTGGGGGGGGCCAGAGTCAGCCCCAGCATTTT
TRBV6-5	TRBD1	few	TRBJ1-5	CASSRQGDQPQHF	TGTGCCAGCAGCAGACAGGGGGATCAGCCCCAGCATTTT
TRBV6-1	TRBD1	few	TRBJ2-1	CATGTGTANEQFF	TGTGCCACCGGGACAGGGACGGCGAATGAGCAGTTCTTC
TRBV27	TRBD1	-	TRBJ2-7	CASSSAGTGAYEQYF	TGTGCCAGCAGTTCGGCCGGGACAGGAGCCTACGAGCAGTACTTC
TRBV5-1	-	-	TRBJ1-6	CASSSGDGLGTPLHF	TGCGCCAGCAGCTCGGGGGACGGTCTGGGGACACCCCTCCACTTT
TRBV6-6	-	-	TRBJ2-6	CASSPLGAGANVLTF	TGTGCCAGCAGTCCCCTAGGGGCTGGGGCCAACGTCCTGACTTTC
TRBV5-1	TRBD2	-	TRBJ2-2	CACERTSDNTGELFF	TGCGCCTGTGAAAGGACTAGCGATAACACCGGGGAGCTGTTTTTT
TRBV5-4	TRBD2	-	TRBJ2-3	CASSLVPSGSSSTDTQYF	TGTGCCAGCAGCTTGGTGCCTAGCGGCAGTAGTTCCACAGATACGCAGTATTTT
TRBV12-5	TRBD1	-	TRBJ2-7	CASAADRGYEQYF	TGTGCTAGTGCCGCTGACAGGGGCTACGAGCAGTACTTC
TRBV11-2	-	-	TRBJ2-7	CASSFQVSYEQYF	TGTGCCAGCAGCTTTCAGGTCTCCTACGAGCAGTACTTC
TRBV19	TRBD2	-	TRBJ2-1	CATSRGGKQFF	TGTGCCACCTCCCGGGGGGGTAAGCAGTTCTTC
TRBV18	-	-	TRBJ1-2	CASSPNQGGVGYTF	TGTGCCAGCTCACCTAACCAGGGAGGGGTTGGCTACACCTTC
TRBV2	-	once	TRBJ1-4	CASSEAHGGGEKLFF	TGTGCCAGCAGTGAGGCTCATGGCGGAGGTGAAAAACTGTTTTTT
TRBV4-2	TRBD2	-	TRBJ2-7	CASSPAGGTSYEQYF	TGTGCCAGCAGTCCCGCGGGGGGGACATCCTACGAGCAGTACTTC
TRBV5-4	TRBD2	-	TRBJ2-3	CASSLGRLAGVTDTQYF	TGTGCCAGCAGCTTGGGTCGCCTAGCGGGGGTAACAGATACGCAGTATTTT
TRBV2	-	-	TRBJ1-5	CASSPGQPQHF	TGTGCCAGCTCCCCTGGTCAGCCCCAGCATTTT
TRBV10-3	TRBD2	few	TRBJ2-1	CAISGPTSGRSNEQFF	TGTGCCATCAGTGGGCCCACTAGCGGGAGGAGCAATGAGCAGTTCTTC
TRBV6-1	-	-	TRBJ2-7	CASGSGEYEQYF	TGTGCCAGCGGATCGGGGGAGTACGAGCAGTACTTC
TRBV2	-	-	TRBJ2-3	CASSRHWADTQYF	TGTGCCAGCAGTCGGCATTGGGCAGATACGCAGTATTTT
TRBV30	-	-	TRBJ2-7	CAWSPLLRRGPSYEQYF	TGTGCCTGGAGTCCCCTTTTGCGTCGAGGCCCGTCCTACGAGCAGTACTTC
TRBV10-2	-	-	TRBJ1-1	CASKGMNTEAFF	TGCGCCAGCAAGGGTATGAACACTGAAGCTTTCTTT
TRBV5-4	TRBD1	-	TRBJ1-6	CASSPAPGQGEGSPLHF	TGTGCCAGCAGCCCCGCCCCCGGGCAGGGGGAGGGTTCACCCCTCCACTTT
TRBV6-5	-	once	TRBJ2-7	CASRPGGLSYEQYF	TGTGCCAGCAGGCCCGGGGGACTGAGCTACGAGCAGTACTTC
TRBV5-1	TRBD2	-	TRBJ2-1	CASSLLAGGNNEQFF	TGCGCCAGCAGCTTACTAGCGGGGGGGAACAATGAGCAGTTCTTC
TRBV7-2	-	-	TRBJ2-7	CASSSAGEPYEQYF	TGTGCCAGCAGCTCGGCAGGGGAGCCCTACGAGCAGTACTTC